This TCR beta chain appears in the sequencing data of a study of cytomegalovirus exposure and HLA in healthy donors. Findings and limits, study-wide: Sequence variants that were highly shared formed a cluster that was likely a sequencing artifact. Altogether, some 170 TCR beta chains were recorded as cytomegalovirus-associated. Productive rates of about 90% or about 30% were seen for most TCR beta V segments in an earlier analysis. Later analysis indicated greater clonal expansion among HLA-associated TCR beta chains than among equally common other chains.

This CDR3 is built from 15 residues. Trimming took 8 bases from V and 4 from J; bases not matched to a gene: 13. CDR1 and CDR2 (germline): SGHDT, YYEEEE. Researchers ran the PCR with 60 Vbeta and 13 Jbeta primers. The table came from immunoSEQ multiplex PCR; TCRdb's copy has only in-frame clones and leaves some out. Of 130,000 to 150,000 clones detected, about four fifths appear once; the ten largest clones hold about 4.4%. This clone was picked up one time. What it binds is not known. This rearrangement joins TRBV5-6 to TRBJ2-7; 9 nucleotides agree with TRBD1. The specimen was PBMCs. The sequence was obtained from a man in his forties in good health and CMV-seronegative. CDR3 bases: TGTGCCAGTAACGTACAGGGGGCATTAGGGTACGAGCAGTACTTC. It is translated as CASNVQGALGYEQYF.